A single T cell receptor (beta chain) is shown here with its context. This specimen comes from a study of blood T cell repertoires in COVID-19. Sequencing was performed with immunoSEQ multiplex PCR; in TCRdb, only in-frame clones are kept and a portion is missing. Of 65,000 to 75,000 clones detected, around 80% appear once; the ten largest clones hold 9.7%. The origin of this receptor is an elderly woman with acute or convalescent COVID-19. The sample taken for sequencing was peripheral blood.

The CDR3 region has the DNA TGTGCCAGCAGTTTAAAATTCGGGGGCAATCAGCCCCAGCATTTT. Translated, it gives CASSLKFGGNQPQHF. The chain recombines TRBV6-5 with TRBJ1-5; D gene ambiguous. The CDR3 is 15 residues long. From germline, CDR1 is MNHEY and CDR2 SVGAGI. V gave up 4 bases and J gave up 2 bases, with 12 bases separating them.